The source of this TCR beta chain is a study of cytomegalovirus exposure and HLA in healthy donors. Primers: 60 Vbeta forward and 13 Jbeta reverse. The assay was immunoSEQ multiplex PCR, and TCRdb's table has in-frame clones only and misses some. Seen here are just over 70,000 clones, around 70% observed once, and the top ten hold over 9.5%. Points on this clone: What it binds is unknown.

CDR1 and CDR2 (germline): SGHVS, FQNEAQ. This CDR3 is built from 16 residues. The trim removed 5 bases at V and 0 bases at J, leaving 10 bases unmatched. Study-level results: Per a later analysis, about 17,000 TCR beta sequences showed association with HLA alleles at 0.05 false discovery rate.

Material: PBMCs. The receptor was derived from a human donor in good health. This chain connects TRBV7-8 to TRBJ2-7; 7 bases match TRBD1. This chain's CDR3 is CASSPRQGIYSYEQYF. CDR3 DNA sequence: TGTGCCAGCAGCCCGCGACAGGGTATCTACTCCTACGAGCAGTACTTC.